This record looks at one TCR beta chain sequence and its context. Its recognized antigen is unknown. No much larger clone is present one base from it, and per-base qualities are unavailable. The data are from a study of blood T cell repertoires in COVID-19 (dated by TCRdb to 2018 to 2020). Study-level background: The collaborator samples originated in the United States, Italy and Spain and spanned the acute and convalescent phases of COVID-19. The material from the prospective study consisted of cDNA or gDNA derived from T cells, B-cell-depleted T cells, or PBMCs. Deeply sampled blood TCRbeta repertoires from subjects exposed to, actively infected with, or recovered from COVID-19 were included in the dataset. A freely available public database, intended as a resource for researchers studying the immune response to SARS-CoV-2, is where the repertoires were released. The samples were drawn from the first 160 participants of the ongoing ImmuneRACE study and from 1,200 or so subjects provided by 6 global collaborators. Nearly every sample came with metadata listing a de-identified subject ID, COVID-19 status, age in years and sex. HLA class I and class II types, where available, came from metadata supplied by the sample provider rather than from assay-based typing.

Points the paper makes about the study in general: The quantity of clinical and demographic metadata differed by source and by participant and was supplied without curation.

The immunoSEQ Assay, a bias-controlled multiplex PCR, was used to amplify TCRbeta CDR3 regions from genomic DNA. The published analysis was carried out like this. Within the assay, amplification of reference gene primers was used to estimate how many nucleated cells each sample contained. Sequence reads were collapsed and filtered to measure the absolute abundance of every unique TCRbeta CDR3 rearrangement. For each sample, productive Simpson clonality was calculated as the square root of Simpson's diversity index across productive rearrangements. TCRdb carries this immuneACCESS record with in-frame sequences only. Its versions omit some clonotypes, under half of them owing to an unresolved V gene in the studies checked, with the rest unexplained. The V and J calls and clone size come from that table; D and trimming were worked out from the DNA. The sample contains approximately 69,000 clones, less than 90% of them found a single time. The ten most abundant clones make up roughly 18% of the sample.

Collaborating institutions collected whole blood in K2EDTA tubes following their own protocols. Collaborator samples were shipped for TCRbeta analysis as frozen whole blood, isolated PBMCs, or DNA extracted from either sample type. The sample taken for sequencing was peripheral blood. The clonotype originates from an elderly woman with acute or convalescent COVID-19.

Here is the DNA: TGCAGCGTTGAACCAACCGGGAGAGAGACCCAGTACTTC. Its translation is CSVEPTGRETQYF. Rearrangement joined TRBV29-1 to TRBJ2-5; the D gene is perhaps TRBD2, on 6 matching bases. The CDR3, cysteine through phenylalanine, is 13 amino acids long. Only the CDR3 portion is preserved as DNA: 39 bases, with reading frame beginning at the first base. V was cut back by 2 bases and J by 4 bases, leaving a gap of 11 bases between them. In the germline V gene, CDR1 corresponds to SQVTM and CDR2 to ANQGSEA. Reference TRBV29-1 and TRBJ2-5 genes cover what lies past the CDR3, so the full variable domain is SAVISQKPSRDICQRGTSLTIQCQVDSQVTMMFWYRQQPGQSLTLIATANQGSEATYESGFVIDKFPISRPNLTFSTLTVSNMSPEDSSIYLCSVEPTGRETQYFGPGTRLLVL.